A selection of T cell receptor beta chains follows, all from one sample in a study of cytotoxic CD8 clonotypes in ibrutinib-treated CLL. The protocol was immunoSEQ multiplex PCR, while the TCRdb copy is restricted to in-frame clones and leaves out a portion. The table records 75,000 to 90,000 clones, roughly 85% of them present only once. Sequenced material: PBMCs, taken after 24 months of ibrutinib treatment. The source is a human donor with chronic lymphocytic leukemia. Both conserved end residues are part of each CDR3. D genes are given only for firm matches. Part of the rows lack a size; the others show once, few, many or a class for expanded clones.

J gene: TRBJ2-1; D gene: -; V gene: TRBV19; clone size: -; CDR3 protein: CASSISSVQGNEQFF; CDR3 DNA: TGTGCCAGTAGTATCTCGAGCGTCCAGGGGAATGAGCAGTTCTTC
J gene: TRBJ2-1; D gene: -; V gene: TRBV5-1; clone size: -; CDR3 protein: CASSSGVVGNEQFF; CDR3 DNA: TGCGCCAGCAGCTCCGGAGTCGTGGGGAATGAGCAGTTCTTC
J gene: TRBJ2-1; D gene: TRBD2; V gene: TRBV28; clone size: -; CDR3 protein: CASSKGTSGYNEQFF; CDR3 DNA: TGTGCCAGCAGCAAAGGGACTAGCGGGTACAATGAGCAGTTCTTC
J gene: TRBJ2-5; D gene: TRBD2; V gene: TRBV4-2; clone size: -; CDR3 protein: CASSPGTSGQETQYF; CDR3 DNA: TGTGCCAGCAGTCCCGGGACTAGCGGTCAAGAGACCCAGTACTTC
J gene: TRBJ2-5; D gene: TRBD1; V gene: TRBV2; clone size: -; CDR3 protein: CASSEARGLFQETQYF; CDR3 DNA: TGTGCCAGCAGTGAAGCGAGGGGGCTGTTCCAAGAGACCCAGTACTTC
J gene: TRBJ1-3; D gene: -; V gene: TRBV5-1; clone size: -; CDR3 protein: CASSSGNANTIYF; CDR3 DNA: TGCGCCAGCAGCTCAGGAAACGCAAACACCATATATTTT
J gene: TRBJ2-7; D gene: -; V gene: TRBV5-1; clone size: -; CDR3 protein: CASSLEGTYEQYF; CDR3 DNA: TGCGCCAGCAGCTTAGAGGGTACCTACGAGCAGTACTTC
J gene: TRBJ1-2; D gene: TRBD1; V gene: TRBV5-1; clone size: -; CDR3 protein: CASSSGQGASLSYTF; CDR3 DNA: TGCGCCAGCAGCTCAGGACAGGGGGCCTCCTTGAGCTACACCTTC
J gene: TRBJ2-7; D gene: -; V gene: TRBV11-1; clone size: -; CDR3 protein: CASSLASITYEQYF; CDR3 DNA: TGTGCCAGCAGCTTAGCTTCTATAACCTACGAGCAGTACTTC
J gene: TRBJ1-1; D gene: -; V gene: TRBV18; clone size: -; CDR3 protein: CAGSLGGDTEAFF; CDR3 DNA: TGTGCCGGGAGCCTGGGGGGTGACACTGAAGCTTTCTTT
J gene: TRBJ2-1; D gene: -; V gene: TRBV5-3; clone size: -; CDR3 protein: CARSLGAGVPYNEQFF; CDR3 DNA: TGTGCCAGAAGCTTGGGGGCAGGGGTTCCCTACAATGAGCAGTTCTTC
J gene: TRBJ2-3; D gene: TRBD1; V gene: TRBV19; clone size: -; CDR3 protein: CASRYRGTFDTQYF; CDR3 DNA: TGTGCCAGTCGTTACAGGGGAACGTTCGATACGCAGTATTTT
J gene: TRBJ2-1; D gene: -; V gene: TRBV5-1; clone size: -; CDR3 protein: CASSDLDEQFF; CDR3 DNA: TGCGCCAGCAGCGACCTGGATGAGCAGTTCTTC
J gene: TRBJ1-3; D gene: TRBD1; V gene: TRBV2; clone size: many; CDR3 protein: CASSERAGGRGNTIYF; CDR3 DNA: TGTGCCAGCAGTGAACGGGCAGGGGGAAGAGGAAACACCATATATTTT
J gene: TRBJ2-2; D gene: -; V gene: TRBV4-2; clone size: -; CDR3 protein: CASSTGTTNTGELFF; CDR3 DNA: TGTGCCAGCAGCACCGGGACAACGAACACCGGGGAGCTGTTTTTT
J gene: TRBJ2-5; D gene: -; V gene: TRBV28; clone size: -; CDR3 protein: CASSRGPFETQYF; CDR3 DNA: TGTGCCAGCAGTCGGGGGCCATTTGAGACCCAGTACTTC
J gene: TRBJ1-4; D gene: -; V gene: TRBV5-1; clone size: -; CDR3 protein: CASSLDTDNEKLFF; CDR3 DNA: TGCGCCAGCAGCCTGGACACGGATAATGAAAAACTGTTTTTT